The 19 T cell receptor beta chains presented below share a single source sample, sequenced in a study of cytomegalovirus exposure and HLA in healthy donors (TCRdb year 2017). The protocol used for the library was the immunoSEQ multiplex PCR assay. The multiplex PCR relied on a mix of 60 forward primers for TCR Vbeta segments and 13 reverse primers for TCR Jbeta segments. TCRdb mirrors the immuneACCESS table, restricted to in-frame sequences. Some clones are absent from its copies; in checked studies, under half trace to an unresolved V gene, and the reason for the others is unknown. The sample yields around 230,000 clones; about 85% were counted once. The ten most abundant clones make up around 0.22% of the sample. The specimen sequenced was PBMCs. All receptors derive from a girl aged 2 to 10 in good health and CMV-seronegative.

There are a few counts of this clone. V gene TRBV2 combines with J gene TRBJ1-6; TRBD1 aligns across 9 bases. The CDR3 is 15 residues long. Germline CDR1 and CDR2: SNHLY and FYNNEI. The V segment lost 5 bases and the J segment 7 bases; nucleotides outside the gene matches: 6. The CDR3 protein is CASSLPGQGNSPLHF. As DNA, the CDR3 is TGTGCCAGCAGTTTACCGGGACAGGGAAATTCACCCCTCCACTTT. The entire variable domain, with the rest obtained from reference TRBV2 and TRBJ1-6, is as follows: EPEVTQTPSHQVTQMGQEVILRCVPISNHLYFYWYRQILGQKVEFLVSFYNNEISEKSEIFDDQFSVERPDGSNFTLKIRSTKLEDSAMYFCASSLPGQGNSPLHFGNGTRLTVT.

The CDR3 loop is CATSRVREEGGELFF. For the CDR3, the DNA is TGTGCCACCAGCAGAGTGAGAGAGGAGGGCGGGGAGCTGTTTTTT. The V call is TRBV15, the J call TRBJ2-2; maybe TRBD2 (6 bases). The CDR3 length is 15 residues. V was cut by 1 base and J by 7 bases, with 13 bases left in between. Germline V gene data show CDR1 as LNHNV and CDR2 as YYDKDF (reference sequence).

The chain employs TRBV5-1 and TRBJ1-6, with D maybe TRBD1 (5 bases). The V and J ends lost 4 bases and 8 bases respectively, with 10 bases between them. Germline CDR1 reads SGHRS; CDR2 reads YFSETQ. The CDR3 is 13 amino acids. In DNA, the CDR3 is TGCGCCAGCAGCCTTGCCAGGGATTCACCCCTCCACTTT. It encodes CASSLARDSPLHF.

This chain uses TRBV2 with TRBJ1-5; weak D call: TRBD1 (6 bases). The CDR3 runs to 13 residues. Trimming stripped 8 bases from V and 0 bases from J, with 8 bases between. CDR1 and CDR2 from the germline V gene are SNHLY and FYNNEI. The CDR3 region has the DNA TGTGCCAGCCAGGGGTATAGCAATCAGCCCCAGCATTTT. Encoded protein: CASQGYSNQPQHF. The complete variable domain, with remaining parts taken from reference TRBV2 and TRBJ1-5, reads EPEVTQTPSHQVTQMGQEVILRCVPISNHLYFYWYRQILGQKVEFLVSFYNNEISEKSEIFDDQFSVERPDGSNFTLKIRSTKLEDSAMYFCASQGYSNQPQHFGDGTRLSIL.

This clone was picked up a small number of times. The rearrangement links TRBV5-6 to TRBJ1-4, with D possibly TRBD1 on 5 matching bases. CDR3 length equals 14 residues. V was trimmed by 4 bases and J by 5 bases, leaving 12 bases between them. The germline V gene has CDR1 SGHDT and CDR2 YYEEEE. CDR3 DNA sequence: TGTGCCAGCAGCGGACGGACAAGGAATGAAAAACTGTTTTTT. Translated: CASSGRTRNEKLFF.

This clone was recorded once. J is TRBJ2-5 and V is TRBV2; 8 bases are shared with TRBD1. The germline V gene has CDR1 SNHLY and CDR2 FYNNEI. V shed 6 bases, J shed 6 bases, and the junction held 9 bases outside the gene matches. This CDR3 spans 14 amino acids. CDR3 loop: CASSLDRVLQTQYF. As DNA, the CDR3 is TGTGCCAGCAGCCTGGACAGGGTGTTACAGACCCAGTACTTC.

About this clone itself: Within the sample, other DNA sequences also encode this same CDR3. This chain links TRBV15 with TRBJ2-5; D unresolved. CDR3 length: 15 residues. In germline, CDR1 is LNHNV, CDR2 YYDKDF (reference sequence). Trimming stripped 0 bases from V and 2 bases from J, with 10 bases between. CDR3 DNA: TGTGCCACCAGCAGAGATTTGGCGGCTCAAGAGACCCAGTACTTC. Encoded protein: CATSRDLAAQETQYF.

The J gene is TRBJ2-2, the V gene TRBV27; D possibly corresponds to TRBD2 (5 bases). The CDR3 contains 11 residues. In germline, CDR1 is MNHEY, CDR2 SMNVEV (reference sequence). Deletions cut 11 bases from V and 5 bases from J, with 9 bases between. CDR3: CAGSPTGELFF. CDR3 bases: TGTGCCGGGAGCCCGACCGGGGAGCTGTTTTTT.

The V call is TRBV2, the J call TRBJ2-5; perhaps TRBD2 as D (5 bases). The CDR3 spans 15 residues. V was trimmed by 6 bases and J by 0 bases, leaving 14 bases between them. The V gene's germline CDR1 is SNHLY and CDR2 FYNNEI. The CDR3 is CASRLSRGYQETQYF. In DNA form, the CDR3 reads TGTGCCAGCAGATTAAGCCGGGGTTACCAAGAGACCCAGTACTTC.

This chain uses TRBV2 with TRBJ2-3, with TRBD2 matching over 11 bases. The CDR3 length is 14 residues. Germline CDR1 reads SNHLY; CDR2 reads FYNNEI. Trimming removed 7 bases from V and 6 bases from J; junction bases left unmatched: 6. CDR3 region: CASTLAGGSDTQYF. The CDR3 region has the DNA TGTGCCAGCACCCTAGCGGGAGGCTCGGATACGCAGTATTTT.

This chain uses TRBV30 with TRBJ2-2, with a possible D match to TRBD2 (7 bases). CDR1 and CDR2 from the germline V gene are GTSNPN and SVGIG (reference sequence). CDR3 length: 18 residues. Trimming took off 2 bases at V and 1 base at J, with 20 bases between the two ends. The CDR3 DNA reads as TGTGCCTGGAGTACGAGGGGGGGCCTCATCGGGAACACCGGGGAGCTGTTTTTT. This encodes CAWSTRGGLIGNTGELFF. The full variable domain, with the rest looked up from reference TRBV30 and TRBJ2-2, is SQTIHQWPATLVQPVGSPLSLECTVEGTSNPNLYWYRQAAGRGLQLLFYSVGIGQISSEVPQNLSASRPQDRQFILSSKKLLLSDSGFYLCAWSTRGGLIGNTGELFFGEGSRLTVL.

This chain connects TRBV7-9 to TRBJ2-7; 7 bases are a match to TRBD1. The CDR3 length is 14 residues. V lost 3 bases to trimming and J lost 0 bases; unmatched junction nucleotides: 2. Germline-derived CDR1 and CDR2 are SEHNR and FQNEAQ (reference sequence). The CDR3 loop is CASSLDRSSYEQYF. The CDR3 coding sequence is TGTGCCAGCAGCTTGGACAGGAGCTCCTACGAGCAGTACTTC.

The sample holds one count of this clone. The chain combines TRBV4-1 with TRBJ1-2; the D gene is possibly TRBD1 (6 bases). Germline V gene sequence: CDR1 MGHRA, CDR2 YSYEKL. V dropped 1 base and J dropped 8 bases, with 17 bases sitting between them. The length of the CDR3 is 15 residues. CDR3 sequence (DNA): TGCGCCAGCAGCCAAGCCCCAGTAGGGGGATGGGGCTACACCTTC. Amino acid sequence: CASSQAPVGGWGYTF.

This clone was seen a handful of times. This sequence joins TRBV6-5 and TRBJ1-1, with unresolved D. CDR3 length: 14 residues. Germline V lookup: CDR1 MNHEY, CDR2 SVGAGI. V lost 0 bases and J lost 7, with 12 bases in between. For the CDR3, the DNA is TGTGCCAGCAGTTACTCACAATCCGGGTTTGAAGCTTTCTTT. This sequence encodes CASSYSQSGFEAFF.

This clone appeared once. The chain uses TRBV10-3 and TRBJ1-5; 11 positions agree with TRBD1. Trimming cost V 4 bases and J 6 bases; bases outside gene matches: 5. CDR3 size: 15 residues. Looked up from germline, CDR1 is ENHRY and CDR2 is SYGVKD. The CDR3 coding sequence is TGTGCCATCAGTGCGGACAGGGGGCCGGGTCAGCCCCAGCATTTT. Protein sequence: CAISADRGPGQPQHF.

V usage is TRBV5-4 and J usage is TRBJ1-6; tentative D call: TRBD1 (6 bases). V was trimmed by 3 bases and J by 7 bases, leaving 14 bases between them. The CDR3 covers 15 residues. CDR1 is SGHNT, CDR2 YYREEE, per germline (reference sequence). Written as DNA, the CDR3 is TGTGCCAGCAGCTCAAGGGAGGGGGTAAATTCACCCCTCCACTTT. Protein product: CASSSREGVNSPLHF.

V and J are TRBV2 and TRBJ1-1; D remains ambiguous. Germline CDR1 reads SNHLY; CDR2 reads FYNNEI. Trimming took off 0 bases at V and 10 bases at J, with 24 bases between the two ends. The CDR3 runs 17 residues. The CDR3 region is CASSEARLPGSPGIAFF. DNA of the CDR3: TGTGCCAGCAGTGAAGCGAGGCTTCCGGGATCCCCCGGTATAGCTTTCTTT.

This chain links TRBV19 with TRBJ1-2; TRBD1 aligns across 7 bases. CDR1 and CDR2 from the germline V gene are LNHDA and SQIVND (reference sequence). V gave up 5 bases and J gave up 2 bases; unmatched junction bases: 2. The CDR3 spans 13 residues. The CDR3 DNA reads TGTGCCAGTAGTCAGGACAGGAACTATGGCTACACCTTC. Translating it yields CASSQDRNYGYTF.

The J gene is TRBJ2-5, the V gene TRBV6-5; 9 bases line up with TRBD1. The J call may be in error: the DNA end matches TRBJ2-7 better. This CDR3 comprises 15 residues. CDR1 and CDR2 (germline): MNHEY, SVGAGI. The CDR3 DNA is TGTGCCAGCAGTTCCGCGGCGGACAGGGGCAACGAGCAGTACTTC. It translates to CASSSAADRGNEQYF.